This is a list of T cell receptor beta chains from one sample in a study of T cell changes during pregnancy in multiple sclerosis. Produced via immunoSEQ multiplex PCR; TCRdb's table is partial and in-frame only. The table includes tens of thousands of clones, roughly 89% detected once. This sample comprised CD4+ T cells from peripheral blood mononuclear cells, obtained in the first trimester of pregnancy. The receptors were gathered from a female donor with multiple sclerosis, enrolled in a pregnancy study. Both conserved end residues are part of each CDR3. A D gene is named only where the DNA matches it firmly. Clone size is shown for a subset of rows, as once, few, many or a class of expanded clone.

V gene: TRBV28; clone size: NA; D gene: TRBD1; J gene: TRBJ1-5; CDR3 DNA: TGTGCCAGCAGTTTTGTCAGGGGGTACGAAGGGACCCAGCATTTT; CDR3 protein: CASSFVRGYEGTQHF
V gene: TRBV5-1; clone size: NA; D gene: NA; J gene: TRBJ2-1; CDR3 DNA: TGCGCCAGCAGCTTGGGGACTACGGTGGATGAGCAGTTCTTC; CDR3 protein: CASSLGTTVDEQFF
V gene: TRBV9; clone size: NA; D gene: NA; J gene: TRBJ2-7; CDR3 DNA: TGTGCCAGCAGCGTAGGTCTTTACGGGGAGCAGTACTTC; CDR3 protein: CASSVGLYGEQYF
V gene: TRBV4-3; clone size: NA; D gene: NA; J gene: TRBJ2-3; CDR3 DNA: TGCGCCAGCAGCCCCGCTGGGGGGGGGCGCACAGATACGCAGTATTTT; CDR3 protein: CASSPAGGGRTDTQYF
V gene: TRBV5-1; clone size: NA; D gene: TRBD2; J gene: TRBJ2-1; CDR3 DNA: TGCGCCAGCAGCCGGAGCGGGAGCTACAATGAGCAGTTCTTC; CDR3 protein: CASSRSGSYNEQFF
V gene: TRBV25-1; clone size: once; D gene: NA; J gene: TRBJ1-2; CDR3 DNA: TGTGCCACCAGGCGGGGGGCGGACTATGGCTACACCTTC; CDR3 protein: CATRRGADYGYTF
V gene: TRBV6-1; clone size: NA; D gene: NA; J gene: TRBJ1-4; CDR3 DNA: TGTGCCAGCATCCTAGGGGCGGAAAATGAAAAACTGTTTTTT; CDR3 protein: CASILGAENEKLFF
V gene: TRBV5-1; clone size: NA; D gene: NA; J gene: TRBJ2-3; CDR3 DNA: TGCGCCAGCAGCTTGGGTTATACTGACACAGATACGCAGTATTTT; CDR3 protein: CASSLGYTDTDTQYF
V gene: TRBV19; clone size: NA; D gene: TRBD1; J gene: TRBJ1-1; CDR3 DNA: TGTGCCAGTAGCGTAAGGACAGGGGAAACTGAAGCTTTCTTT; CDR3 protein: CASSVRTGETEAFF
V gene: TRBV25-1; clone size: NA; D gene: NA; J gene: TRBJ2-5; CDR3 DNA: TGTGCCAGCAGCCTCAGGGGAACTCTAGAGACCCAGTACTTC; CDR3 protein: CASSLRGTLETQYF
V gene: TRBV5-1; clone size: NA; D gene: TRBD1; J gene: TRBJ1-3; CDR3 DNA: TGCGCCAGCAGCCCGGGGGACAGCTCTGGAAACACCATATATTTT; CDR3 protein: CASSPGDSSGNTIYF
V gene: TRBV15; clone size: NA; D gene: NA; J gene: TRBJ2-5; CDR3 DNA: TGTGCCACCAGCAGAGATGGCCAGACCCAGTACTTC; CDR3 protein: CATSRDGQTQYF
V gene: TRBV7-9; clone size: NA; D gene: NA; J gene: TRBJ2-3; CDR3 DNA: TGTGCCAGCAGCTTATCAGCGACAGATACGCAGTATTTT; CDR3 protein: CASSLSATDTQYF
V gene: TRBV28; clone size: NA; D gene: TRBD2; J gene: TRBJ2-7; CDR3 DNA: TGTGCCAGCAGCCAGCGGGAGGACGAGCAGTACTTC; CDR3 protein: CASSQREDEQYF
V gene: TRBV14; clone size: NA; D gene: NA; J gene: TRBJ1-1; CDR3 DNA: TGTGCCAGCAGCCAACGACTCGGGGTTTCTACGAACACTGAAGCTTTCTTT; CDR3 protein: CASSQRLGVSTNTEAFF
V gene: TRBV7-2; clone size: NA; D gene: TRBD2; J gene: TRBJ2-7; CDR3 DNA: TGTGCCAGCAGCTTAGGACTAGCGGGAGGGCCCCACGAGCAGTACTTC; CDR3 protein: CASSLGLAGGPHEQYF
V gene: TRBV7-2; clone size: NA; D gene: TRBD1; J gene: TRBJ1-5; CDR3 DNA: TGTGCCAGCAGATCCACAGGGGATCAGCCCCAGCATTTT; CDR3 protein: CASRSTGDQPQHF
V gene: TRBV10-3; clone size: NA; D gene: NA; J gene: TRBJ2-7; CDR3 DNA: TGTGCCATCAAAGAGGGCGGGATACACGAGCAGTACTTC; CDR3 protein: CAIKEGGIHEQYF
V gene: TRBV6-1; clone size: NA; D gene: TRBD1; J gene: TRBJ1-2; CDR3 DNA: TGTGCCAGCAGTGAAGGACAGGGTACTAACTATGGCTACACCTTC; CDR3 protein: CASSEGQGTNYGYTF
V gene: TRBV7-6; clone size: NA; D gene: NA; J gene: TRBJ2-7; CDR3 DNA: TGTGCCAGCAGCTTAGCTCCTTCGTCCGGGAGTCACGAGCAGTACTTC; CDR3 protein: CASSLAPSSGSHEQYF
V gene: TRBV7-2; clone size: NA; D gene: TRBD2; J gene: TRBJ2-1; CDR3 DNA: TGTGCCAGCAGCTTTCTGAGGACTAGGTCCGATGAGCAGTTCTTC; CDR3 protein: CASSFLRTRSDEQFF
V gene: TRBV4-3; clone size: NA; D gene: TRBD1; J gene: TRBJ2-3; CDR3 DNA: TGCGCCAGCAGCCAAGATACTCCCGACAGGGGCAGTTTTGATACGCAGTATTTT; CDR3 protein: CASSQDTPDRGSFDTQYF
V gene: TRBV20-1; clone size: NA; D gene: NA; J gene: TRBJ1-2; CDR3 DNA: TGCAGTGCCGATGGACAGTATGGCTACACCTTC; CDR3 protein: CSADGQYGYTF
V gene: TRBV4-2; clone size: NA; D gene: TRBD2; J gene: TRBJ2-3; CDR3 DNA: TGTGCCAGCAGCCAAGTCGCGGGAGTTACGGCAGATACGCAGTATTTT; CDR3 protein: CASSQVAGVTADTQYF
V gene: TRBV2; clone size: once; D gene: TRBD2; J gene: TRBJ2-1; CDR3 DNA: TGTGCCAGCAGGGCGGGACTAGCGGGCTACAATGAGCAGTTCTTC; CDR3 protein: CASRAGLAGYNEQFF
V gene: TRBV28; clone size: NA; D gene: TRBD1; J gene: TRBJ1-2; CDR3 DNA: TGTGCCACCGACAGGGGGGCCACCTTC; CDR3 protein: CATDRGATF
V gene: TRBV5-4; clone size: NA; D gene: TRBD1; J gene: TRBJ1-1; CDR3 DNA: TGTGCCAGCAGCAGGGACAGGAACACTGAAGCTTTCTTT; CDR3 protein: CASSRDRNTEAFF
V gene: TRBV6-5; clone size: NA; D gene: TRBD1; J gene: TRBJ2-5; CDR3 DNA: TGTGCCAGCTATAGGGACAGGGAAGAGACCCAGTACTTC; CDR3 protein: CASYRDREETQYF
V gene: TRBV6-5; clone size: NA; D gene: TRBD2; J gene: TRBJ2-1; CDR3 DNA: TGTGCCAGCAGCTCCGGGACTAGTCTTCCTGAGCAGTTCTTC; CDR3 protein: CASSSGTSLPEQFF
V gene: TRBV5-6; clone size: NA; D gene: TRBD2; J gene: TRBJ2-5; CDR3 DNA: TGTGCCAGCAGCTCCCGGACTAGCGGGAGGAATACCCAGTACTTC; CDR3 protein: CASSSRTSGRNTQYF
V gene: TRBV9; clone size: NA; D gene: TRBD1; J gene: TRBJ1-1; CDR3 DNA: TGTGCCAGCAGCGAAGCGGGCAGGGGGCTCGCTGAAGCTTTCTTT; CDR3 protein: CASSEAGRGLAEAFF
V gene: TRBV11-2; clone size: NA; D gene: NA; J gene: TRBJ2-3; CDR3 DNA: TGTGCCAGCAGCTTCCAAGATACGCAGTATTTT; CDR3 protein: CASSFQDTQYF
V gene: TRBV2; clone size: few; D gene: NA; J gene: TRBJ1-1; CDR3 DNA: TGTGCCACCCCCGGGACACGGAACACTGAAGCTTTCTTT; CDR3 protein: CATPGTRNTEAFF
V gene: TRBV6-1; clone size: NA; D gene: TRBD2; J gene: TRBJ2-3; CDR3 DNA: TGTGCCAACAGACTAGCGGGAAACACAGATACGCAGTATTTT; CDR3 protein: CANRLAGNTDTQYF
V gene: TRBV5-4; clone size: once; D gene: TRBD2; J gene: TRBJ2-1; CDR3 DNA: TGTGCCAGCAGCACGGGACTAGCGGGCCCCAATGAGCAGTTCTTC; CDR3 protein: CASSTGLAGPNEQFF
V gene: TRBV5-1; clone size: NA; D gene: NA; J gene: TRBJ2-1; CDR3 DNA: TGCGCCAGCAGCTTGGTCGGGTTGGGTAACAATGAGCAGTTCTTC; CDR3 protein: CASSLVGLGNNEQFF
V gene: TRBV7-2; clone size: NA; D gene: NA; J gene: TRBJ2-1; CDR3 DNA: TGTGCCAGCAGTACGACTGGTTACAATGAGCAGTTCTTC; CDR3 protein: CASSTTGYNEQFF
V gene: TRBV5-1; clone size: NA; D gene: NA; J gene: TRBJ2-2; CDR3 DNA: TGCGCCAGCAGCTTGTCCGCGAACACCGGGGAGCTGTTTTTT; CDR3 protein: CASSLSANTGELFF
V gene: TRBV5-1; clone size: NA; D gene: NA; J gene: TRBJ2-3; CDR3 DNA: TGCGCCAGCAGCTTTACAGGTACAGATACGCAGTATTTT; CDR3 protein: CASSFTGTDTQYF
V gene: TRBV10-3; clone size: NA; D gene: TRBD1; J gene: TRBJ1-1; CDR3 DNA: TGTGCCATCAGTTCAGGGGGAAAGAACACTGAAGCTTTCTTT; CDR3 protein: CAISSGGKNTEAFF
V gene: TRBV7-2; clone size: NA; D gene: TRBD1; J gene: TRBJ2-7; CDR3 DNA: TGTGCCAGCAGCCTACGGACAGGCTCCTACGAGCAGTACTTC; CDR3 protein: CASSLRTGSYEQYF
V gene: TRBV15; clone size: NA; D gene: NA; J gene: TRBJ2-7; CDR3 DNA: TGTGCCACCAGCATTACAGGGTGGGGCCGGGCTGGGGACGGCGAGCAGTACTTC; CDR3 protein: CATSITGWGRAGDGEQYF
V gene: TRBV29-1; clone size: NA; D gene: TRBD1; J gene: TRBJ2-7; CDR3 DNA: TGCAGCGTTGTTGACAGGGTTCACGAGCAGTACTTC; CDR3 protein: CSVVDRVHEQYF
V gene: TRBV7-2; clone size: NA; D gene: TRBD1; J gene: TRBJ1-2; CDR3 DNA: TGTGCCAGCAGCTTAAGGACAGGTGGTGGCTACACCTTC; CDR3 protein: CASSLRTGGGYTF
V gene: TRBV5-1; clone size: NA; D gene: TRBD1; J gene: TRBJ2-2; CDR3 DNA: TGCGCCAGCAGCTTGGCCGTGGGACAGATATTCACCGGGGAGCTGTTTTTT; CDR3 protein: CASSLAVGQIFTGELFF
V gene: TRBV5-1; clone size: NA; D gene: TRBD2; J gene: TRBJ2-1; CDR3 DNA: TGCGCCAGCAGCTGGGGGGGGATTTGGGTTAGCAATGAGCAGTTCTTC; CDR3 protein: CASSWGGIWVSNEQFF
V gene: TRBV15; clone size: NA; D gene: NA; J gene: TRBJ2-7; CDR3 DNA: TGTGCCACCAGCAGAGATCCGGGGTCGGGTTACGAGCAGTACTTC; CDR3 protein: CATSRDPGSGYEQYF
V gene: TRBV28; clone size: NA; D gene: NA; J gene: TRBJ1-5; CDR3 DNA: TGTGCCAGCAGTCCAAGGGGCCAGAGAGGCAATCAGCCCCAGCATTTT; CDR3 protein: CASSPRGQRGNQPQHF
V gene: TRBV5-6; clone size: NA; D gene: TRBD1; J gene: TRBJ2-1; CDR3 DNA: TGTGCCAGCAGCACGGGTCCAGGGGGTGCAGCCGATGTCTACAATGAGCAGTTCTTC; CDR3 protein: CASSTGPGGAADVYNEQFF
V gene: TRBV9; clone size: NA; D gene: TRBD1; J gene: TRBJ1-5; CDR3 DNA: TGTGCCAGCAGCTTAGGGACAGCCGATAATCAGCCCCAGCATTTT; CDR3 protein: CASSLGTADNQPQHF